This T cell receptor (beta chain) appears in the sequencing data of a study of beta chain features in type 1 diabetes. As for the study in general: Under 140,000,000 sorted cells were examined across all samples.

The isolated RNA, all of it, was reverse transcribed, so expressed TCRB transcripts were what got sequenced. Assay: immunoSEQ multiplex PCR; the TCRdb copy retains only in-frame clones and omits some. The table lists fewer than 250,000 clones, more than 65% of them singletons. Averaging approximately 110 mL, one heparinised blood draw came from each individual donor. CD4+ naive, central memory, regulatory and stem cell-like memory subsets were isolated by sorting on CD45RO/CCR7/CD25/CD127/CD95/CD27. Study-wide findings and caveats: In comparison with healthy donors, patients had naive, central memory and Treg TCRB repertoires that appeared more similar.

A remark on this clone: Its antigen is not known.

Between the trimmed V and J ends, which lost 0 bases and 8 bases, there was a span of 12 bases. The CDR3 has 14 residues. The germline gives CDR1 MNHNS, CDR2 SASEGT. The sequence was obtained from a man aged 25 to 40 in good health. Sequenced input: naive CD4+ T cells from blood. This rearrangement joins TRBV6-1 to TRBJ2-3; maybe TRBD2 (5 bases). DNA for the CDR3: TGTGCCAGCAGTGAAGCGTATCGGGGATCTACGCAGTATTTT. Its protein product is CASSEAYRGSTQYF.